This TCR beta chain appears in the sequencing data of a study of blood T cells in healthy people across ages. Each donor gave roughly 9.1 milliliters of peripheral blood. Each sample had at least 6.5 million PBMCs isolated. Then a second PCR, running about 6 to 11 cycles, was carried out with a sample-barcoded 5' primer and a J-beta primer mix. TCRdb re-called the 5' RACE reads through MiXCR, storing one row per CDR3 protein. The table shows roughly 790,000 distinct CDR3 sequences, with 35% to 45% occurring only once. Germline V gene lookup returns CDR1 MNHEY and CDR2 SVGAGI. The CDR3 loop spans 15 amino acids. The V and J ends lost 7 bases and 2 bases respectively, with 17 bases between them. This clonotype was seen just once.

The genes are TRBV6-5 and TRBJ1-1; a weak D match, TRBD1 (6 bases). The specimen sequenced was blood. The TCR sequence derives from a woman aged 55-69 years in good health. CDR3 in amino acids: CASKLTAGVNTEAFF. CDR3 nucleotide sequence: TGTGCCAGCAAACTCACCGCAGGGGTTAACACTGAAGCTTTCTTT.